The rows below give T cell receptor beta chains drawn from one sample of a study of blood T cell repertoires in COVID-19. Assay: immunoSEQ multiplex PCR; the TCRdb copy retains only in-frame clones and omits some. The sample shows 150,000 to 200,000 clones, approximately 85% of them seen only once. Sequenced input: PBMCs or T cells enriched from blood (not recorded which). These receptors originate from a woman between 18 and 30 years old who had recovered from COVID-19. Each CDR3 is given with its conserved first and last residue. Fields, in order: CDR3 DNA, CDR3 protein, D gene, clone size, CDR3 length, V gene, J gene. The D gene is left open where the match is weak. Some rows mark clone size as missing; the rest say once, few, many or name a class of expanded clone.

DNA: TGTGCCAGCACCCCGGGAAGGGCGGTGGCCAGCAATCAGCCCCAGCATTTT; CDR3: CASTPGRAVASNQPQHF; D: .; size: .; length: 17; V: TRBV28; J: TRBJ1-5
DNA: TGTGCCAGCAGTTTCCCGGGGATTTCCTACGAGCAGTACTTC; CDR3: CASSFPGISYEQYF; D: .; size: .; length: 14; V: TRBV28; J: TRBJ2-7
DNA: TGTGCCAGCTCACTTGGACAGAATGATTCACCCCTCCACTTT; CDR3: CASSLGQNDSPLHF; D: .; size: few; length: 14; V: TRBV18; J: TRBJ1-6
DNA: TGTGCCAGCAGCCAAGACCCTGGGGAGGGGTATTCACCCCTCCACTTT; CDR3: CASSQDPGEGYSPLHF; D: .; size: .; length: 16; V: TRBV14; J: TRBJ1-6
DNA: TGTGCCAGTAGTCCCAGGGTTGGGGAGCAGTACTTC; CDR3: CASSPRVGEQYF; D: .; size: .; length: 12; V: TRBV19; J: TRBJ2-7
DNA: TGTGCCAGTAGCTCCGTAGGACAGGGGGCAATGGGCTATGGCTACACCTTC; CDR3: CASSSVGQGAMGYGYTF; D: TRBD1; size: .; length: 17; V: TRBV19; J: TRBJ1-2
DNA: TGTGCCAGCAGCCTCAATGAAGGACTAGCTAATGAGCAGTTCTTC; CDR3: CASSLNEGLANEQFF; D: TRBD2; size: .; length: 15; V: TRBV7-6; J: TRBJ2-1
DNA: TGTGCCAGCAGCCCCCAGTTGGCGGGGGGCCACAATGAGCAGTTCTTC; CDR3: CASSPQLAGGHNEQFF; D: TRBD2; size: .; length: 16; V: TRBV3-1/TRBV3-2; J: TRBJ2-1
DNA: TGTGCCATCAGCTCCGGGACTAGAAATGAGCAGTTCTTC; CDR3: CAISSGTRNEQFF; D: TRBD2; size: .; length: 13; V: TRBV10-3; J: TRBJ2-1
DNA: TGTGCCAGCAGCGTAGGTGGGACAGGTTATAATTCACCCCTCCACTTT; CDR3: CASSVGGTGYNSPLHF; D: TRBD1; size: few; length: 16; V: TRBV9; J: TRBJ1-6
DNA: TGTGCCAGCAGTGTACTACAGGGGAGTCAGCCCCAGCATTTT; CDR3: CASSVLQGSQPQHF; D: TRBD1; size: .; length: 14; V: TRBV27; J: TRBJ1-5
DNA: TGTGCCAGCAGGACAGGGCCGAACTATGGCTACACCTTC; CDR3: CASRTGPNYGYTF; D: TRBD1; size: .; length: 13; V: TRBV28; J: TRBJ1-2
DNA: TGTGCCAGCAGGAGGGGGACCATCACCGCCGGGGAGCTGTTTTTT; CDR3: CASRRGTITAGELFF; D: .; size: .; length: 15; V: TRBV2; J: TRBJ2-2
DNA: TGTGCCAGCAGTGGACAGGGACTAGGGAACACCGGGGAGCTGTTTTTT; CDR3: CASSGQGLGNTGELFF; D: .; size: .; length: 16; V: TRBV6-1; J: TRBJ2-2
DNA: TGTGCCAGCAGCCAAGGGACAGGGCCCTACGAGCAGTACTTC; CDR3: CASSQGTGPYEQYF; D: TRBD1; size: .; length: 14; V: TRBV7-9; J: TRBJ2-7
DNA: TGTGCCAGCAGCCAATTAACGAAGGCTAGCGGGGGGGCGAATACGCAGTATTTT; CDR3: CASSQLTKASGGANTQYF; D: TRBD2; size: many; length: 18; V: TRBV3-1/TRBV3-2; J: TRBJ2-3
DNA: TGTGCCAGCAGCACCGGGACAGGGCTCGGCTACACCTTC; CDR3: CASSTGTGLGYTF; D: TRBD1; size: once; length: 13; V: TRBV12-3/TRBV12-4; J: TRBJ1-2
DNA: TGCGCCAGCAGAAATCTACAGGGTCAGGGAGATACGCAGTATTTT; CDR3: CASRNLQGQGDTQYF; D: .; size: .; length: 15; V: TRBV5-1; J: TRBJ2-3
DNA: TGTGCCAGCAGTTTGGTGGGACAGGGGGCCACTAATGAAAAACTGTTTTTT; CDR3: CASSLVGQGATNEKLFF; D: TRBD1; size: .; length: 17; V: TRBV7-2; J: TRBJ1-4
DNA: TGTGCCAGCAGTTTAGTGACCGGGGGGAGCTACACCTTC; CDR3: CASSLVTGGSYTF; D: .; size: once; length: 13; V: TRBV12-3/TRBV12-4; J: TRBJ1-2
DNA: TGTGCCAGCAGCTTAGCTGGAGGGTGGAATAATGAAAAACTGTTTTTT; CDR3: CASSLAGGWNNEKLFF; D: .; size: .; length: 16; V: TRBV7-2; J: TRBJ1-4
DNA: TGCGCCAGCAGCGGGGGACAGGGGAGTACCGGGGAGCTGTTTTTT; CDR3: CASSGGQGSTGELFF; D: TRBD1; size: once; length: 15; V: TRBV4-1; J: TRBJ2-2
DNA: TGTGCCAGCAGCTCCCTGAGCGCTTGGGAGACCCAGTACTTC; CDR3: CASSSLSAWETQYF; D: .; size: .; length: 14; V: TRBV7-9; J: TRBJ2-5
DNA: TGTGCCAGCAGCCTCCAACAGCTACTGAACACTGAAGCTTTCTTT; CDR3: CASSLQQLLNTEAFF; D: .; size: .; length: 15; V: TRBV28; J: TRBJ1-1
DNA: TGTGCCAGCAGTCGACAGGGAGCGAGTGAAAAACTGTTTTTT; CDR3: CASSRQGASEKLFF; D: TRBD1; size: .; length: 14; V: TRBV6-2/TRBV6-3; J: TRBJ1-4
DNA: TGCGCCAGCAGCGGCAGGGTTGATTACGCTGAAGCTTTCTTT; CDR3: CASSGRVDYAEAFF; D: .; size: .; length: 14; V: TRBV5-1; J: TRBJ1-1
DNA: TGTGCCAGCAGTTTGACAGGGACTGAAGCTTTCTTT; CDR3: CASSLTGTEAFF; D: TRBD1; size: .; length: 12; V: TRBV28; J: TRBJ1-1
DNA: TGTGCCATCAGTGACAGGGCCTTCGAGCAGTACTTC; CDR3: CAISDRAFEQYF; D: .; size: .; length: 12; V: TRBV10-3; J: TRBJ2-7
DNA: TGTGCCAGCAGGACCAGGGTCCGAGAGACCCAGTACTTC; CDR3: CASRTRVRETQYF; D: .; size: .; length: 13; V: TRBV6-5; J: TRBJ2-5
DNA: TGTGCCAGCTCACCACTGTTTGGCGGGAGCAATGAGCAGTTCTTC; CDR3: CASSPLFGGSNEQFF; D: TRBD2; size: once; length: 15; V: TRBV18; J: TRBJ2-1
DNA: TGTGCCAGCAGCCAAACTCCCGGTCGATACACAATAAGGGGGGGGGCCTTTAGGAATGAGCAGTTCTTC; CDR3: CASSQTPGRYTIRGGAFRNEQFF; D: .; size: .; length: 23; V: TRBV3-1/TRBV3-2; J: TRBJ2-1
DNA: TGTGCCTGGGCCGGGACAGGGGATGAAAAACTGTTTTTT; CDR3: CAWAGTGDEKLFF; D: TRBD1; size: .; length: 13; V: TRBV30; J: TRBJ1-4
DNA: TGTGCCAGCAGCAGAGACAGACTCTACGAGCAGTACTTC; CDR3: CASSRDRLYEQYF; D: .; size: once; length: 13; V: TRBV6-6; J: TRBJ2-7
DNA: TGTGCCAGCAGGAAGAGGGCAGGATTATTTGGAAACACCATATATTTT; CDR3: CASRKRAGLFGNTIYF; D: .; size: once; length: 16; V: TRBV27; J: TRBJ1-3
DNA: TGTGCCAGCAGTTTGGGACAAAACTACGAGCAGTACTTC; CDR3: CASSLGQNYEQYF; D: .; size: .; length: 13; V: TRBV27; J: TRBJ2-7
DNA: TGTGCCAGCAGCTCAAGACTCCTGAGCTCCTACAATGAGCAGTTCTTC; CDR3: CASSSRLLSSYNEQFF; D: .; size: .; length: 16; V: TRBV7-9; J: TRBJ2-1
DNA: TGTGCCACCAGTGATTCAGGGGGTCAGGTAAATCAGCCCCAGCATTTT; CDR3: CATSDSGGQVNQPQHF; D: TRBD1; size: .; length: 16; V: TRBV24-1; J: TRBJ1-5
DNA: TGCGCCAGCAGCAGAGACAGGGGGCTGACTGAAGCTTTCTTT; CDR3: CASSRDRGLTEAFF; D: TRBD1; size: .; length: 14; V: TRBV5-1; J: TRBJ1-1
DNA: TGTGCCAGCGGAACTAGCGGGAGTACCCACTACGAGCAGTACTTC; CDR3: CASGTSGSTHYEQYF; D: TRBD2; size: .; length: 15; V: TRBV28; J: TRBJ2-7
DNA: TGTGCCAGCGGGGACAGGGTGACTGAAGCTTTCTTT; CDR3: CASGDRVTEAFF; D: TRBD1; size: .; length: 12; V: TRBV19; J: TRBJ1-1